The 24 T cell receptor beta chains below all came from one sample that was sequenced in a study of Graves' ophthalmopathy and Graves' hyperthyroidism. The study amplified TCR beta CDR3 regions using RNA transcripts. HTBI primers served in a first-round RT-PCR, which a second-round multiplex PCR followed. One entry per CDR3 protein, called by TCRdb with MiXCR from the multiplex PCR reads. Altogether about 390,000 distinct CDR3 sequences are present, roughly 17% being singletons, with the ten largest covering roughly 2.6%. The source material was peripheral blood. These receptor sequences come from an adult woman with stable Graves' hyperthyroidism.

In this sample, this clonotype turned up many times. Its ends do not fully match the called genes, so a read error is possible. The gene calls are TRBV6-2 or TRBV6-3 and TRBJ2-7; D is perhaps TRBD1 or TRBD2 (6 bases each). The CDR3 length is 17 residues. Per germline, CDR1 MNHEY and CDR2 SVGEGT. The DNA of the CDR3 is TGTGCCAGCAGCTATCGAGGGGGGAACCTGGTTTCCTACGAGCAGCACTTC. Translated: CASSYRGGNLVSYEQHF.

The J gene is TRBJ2-7, the V gene TRBV20-1; weak D call: TRBD2 (5 bases). The CDR3 runs to 12 residues. In germline, CDR1 is DFQATT, CDR2 SNEGSKA (reference sequence). V was shortened by 3 bases and J by 3 bases, with 9 bases between the two germline ends. This chain's CDR3 is CSARRALYEQYF. CDR3 nucleotides: TGCAGTGCTAGGCGGGCTCTCTACGAGCAGTACTTC.

This clonotype was found a few times. The V and J genes are TRBV18 and TRBJ1-1; 7 bases are a match to TRBD1. The V gene end was trimmed by 1 base and the J gene end by 10 bases; junction bases not matched to a gene: 9. CDR3 size: 14 residues. Per the germline V gene, CDR1 is KGHSH and CDR2 is LQKENI. The CDR3 loop reads CASSPRGDSPGAFF. CDR3 DNA sequence: TGTGCCAGCTCACCACGCGGGGACAGTCCTGGAGCTTTCTTT.

This clonotype showed up many times. The chain is built from TRBV27 and TRBJ1-6, with TRBD1 as a possible D gene (6 bases). The CDR3 is 17 amino acids. Germline assignment: CDR1 MNHEY and CDR2 SMNVEV (reference sequence). The ends were cut back, 6 bases at V and 7 bases at J, with 22 bases in the middle. DNA of the CDR3: TGTGCCAGCAGCCATACGATTCCAGGGGAGGGAAATTCACCCCTCCACTTT. Translated: CASSHTIPGEGNSPLHF.

V is TRBV11-1 and J is TRBJ2-3; 11 bases agree with TRBD2. Per the germline V gene, CDR1 is SGHAT and CDR2 is FQDESV (reference sequence). The CDR3 covers 16 residues. J was trimmed by 3 bases and V by 4 bases; bases with no gene match: 6. CDR3 sequence (DNA): TGTGCCAGCAGCTCCCCGCTAGCGGGAGGTACAGATACGCAGTATTTT. Protein: CASSSPLAGGTDTQYF.

This clonotype showed up many times. CDR3 DNA: TGTGCCAGCAGTGTCGGGACAGAGTTCTGCGAGCAGTACTTC. Protein sequence: CASSVGTEFCEQYF. The V call is TRBV6-1, the J call TRBJ2-7; 7 nucleotides agree with TRBD1. With V trimmed by 4 bases and J by 6 bases, 9 bases remained unmatched. The CDR3 has 14 amino acids. Germline CDR1 MNHNS, CDR2 SASEGT.

Ten or more counts support this clonotype. The chain recombines TRBV6-2 or TRBV6-3 with TRBJ2-2; 9 positions match TRBD1. V was clipped by 0 bases and J by 2 bases; unmatched bases: 13. Germline V gives CDR1 MNHEY, CDR2 SVGEGT. The CDR3 covers 20 residues. CDR3 protein: CASSYSIGFLTGGNTGELFF. CDR3 nucleotide sequence: TGTGCCAGCAGTTACTCGATAGGGTTTTTGACAGGGGGAAACACCGGGGAGCTGTTTTTT.

This clonotype was detected once. The V gene is TRBV6-2 or TRBV6-3, the J gene TRBJ2-7; 7 bases agree with TRBD1. Per the germline V gene, CDR1 is MNHEY and CDR2 is SVGEGT. CDR3 length: 15 residues. The trim removed 5 bases at V and 6 bases at J, leaving 13 bases unmatched. CDR3 residues: CASSQEGQLGTEQYF. CDR3 nucleotides: TGTGCCAGCAGTCAAGAGGGACAGTTGGGGACCGAGCAGTACTTC.

At least ten counts were recorded for this clonotype. This chain joins TRBV6-1 and TRBJ2-7, with D unresolved. There are 13 residues in the CDR3. Germline V gives CDR1 MNHNS, CDR2 SASEGT. V shed 1 base and J shed 7 bases, with 11 bases lying between them. CDR3: CASSEEWAPEQYF. The DNA for the CDR3 is TGTGCCAGCAGTGAAGAATGGGCGCCAGAGCAGTACTTC.

This clonotype was seen only a few times. The chain joins TRBV3-1 to TRBJ2-2, with D perhaps TRBD1 (5 bases). The V and J ends lost 1 base and 6 bases respectively, with 9 bases between them. Germline values: CDR1 LGHDT, CDR2 YNNKEL (reference sequence). The CDR3 sequence is 14 residues long. The CDR3 sequence: CASSQGLGAGELFF. The CDR3 DNA sequence: TGTGCCAGCAGCCAAGGGCTAGGGGCCGGGGAGCTGTTTTTT.

In this sample, this clonotype turned up many times. V and J are TRBV27 and TRBJ2-7; 9 bases are a match to TRBD1. Germline values: CDR1 MNHEY, CDR2 SMNVEV (reference sequence). The V gene end was trimmed by 0 bases and the J gene end by 3 bases; junction bases not matched to a gene: 15. The CDR3 consists of 19 residues. The CDR3 sequence: CASSLSGGPTGTGLYEQYF. CDR3 nucleotide sequence: TGTGCCAGCAGTTTATCTGGTGGTCCGACCGGGACAGGGCTCTACGAGCAGTACTTC.

This clonotype has ten or more counts. The chain employs TRBV20-1 and TRBJ1-2; 8 nucleotides agree with TRBD1. In germline, CDR1 is DFQATT, CDR2 SNEGSKA (reference sequence). Trimming cost V 0 bases and J 5 bases; bases outside gene matches: 5. The CDR3 is 14 amino acids. The CDR3 spells CSARDRGQGYGYTF. The CDR3 bases are TGCAGTGCTAGAGATCGTGGACAGGGTTATGGCTACACCTTC.

This rearrangement joins TRBV6-1 to TRBJ2-7; either TRBD1 or TRBD2 may fit D (5 bases each). V was pared by 8 bases and J by 7 bases, with 21 bases between. The germline V gene encodes CDR1 MNHNS and CDR2 SASEGT. There are 14 residues in the CDR3. In nucleotides, the CDR3 is TGTGCCAGCGGGGCCGGGACCGAGCGCGTGGAGCAGTACTTC. Its protein product is CASGAGTERVEQYF.

This clonotype has at least ten counts. This chain uses TRBV19 with TRBJ2-7, with D hard to call. Germline CDR1 is LNHDA and CDR2 is SQIVND (reference sequence). This CDR3 region has 14 residues. V was trimmed by 3 bases and J by 2 bases, leaving 11 bases between them. The CDR3 DNA reads as TGTGCCAGTAGTATTTATCCGGATCCCTACGAGCAGTACTTC. It yields the protein CASSIYPDPYEQYF. The variable domain in full, completed from reference TRBV19 and TRBJ2-7, reads DGGITQSPKYLFRKEGQNVTLSCEQNLNHDAMYWYRQDPGQGLRLIYYSQIVNDFQKGDIAEGYSVSREKKESFPLTVTSAQKNPTAFYLCASSIYPDPYEQYFGPGTRLTVT.

This clonotype was seen many times. The J gene is TRBJ2-4, the V gene TRBV4-1; 10 bases are shared with TRBD2. Germline loops: CDR1 MGHRA, CDR2 YSYEKL. This CDR3 has 15 amino acids. With V trimmed by 4 bases and J by 8 bases, 8 bases remained unmatched. The CDR3 protein is CASSRSRAGGHIQYF. The CDR3 nucleotides are TGCGCCAGCAGCCGGTCGAGAGCGGGAGGGCACATTCAGTACTTC.

This clonotype was observed at least ten times. The chain combines TRBV20-1 with TRBJ2-7, with TRBD1 as a possible D gene (6 bases). Germline CDR1 is DFQATT and CDR2 is SNEGSKA (reference sequence). The CDR3 consists of 13 residues. V was pared by 2 bases and J by 4 bases, with 12 bases between. As DNA, the CDR3 is TGCAGTGCTAGAAAGACAGGCAATTACGAGCAGTACTTC. Amino acid sequence: CSARKTGNYEQYF.

In its sample, this clonotype was seen many times. The V and J genes are TRBV27 and TRBJ2-7, with a possible D match to TRBD1 (6 bases). The CDR3 extends over 13 amino acids. From germline, CDR1 is MNHEY and CDR2 SMNVEV (reference sequence). Trimming removed 5 bases at V and 7 bases at J, with 15 bases between. The CDR3 reads CASSTGQLGEQYF. The CDR3, as DNA: TGTGCCAGCAGTACCGGACAGCTAGGGGAGCAGTACTTC.

Many counts were recorded for this clonotype. CDR3 sequence (DNA): TGTGCCAGCAGCCAACTGGACAGAGCTAACTATGGCTACACCTTC. Translating it yields CASSQLDRANYGYTF. The chain employs TRBV3-1 and TRBJ1-2; a weak D match, TRBD1 (6 bases). CDR3 length: 15 residues. V was pared by 2 bases and J by 0 bases, with 10 bases between. Germline V gene data show CDR1 as LGHDT and CDR2 as YNNKEL (reference sequence).

This clonotype has at least ten counts. The J gene is TRBJ1-1, the V gene TRBV5-1; TRBD1 matches 12 bases. The CDR3 spans 14 residues. CDR1 and CDR2 (germline): SGHRS, YFSETQ. V was clipped by 9 bases and J by 3 bases; unmatched bases: 6. CDR3 bases: TGCGCCACGGGGACAGGGGGCAGGGACACTGAAGCTTTCTTT. Amino acids: CATGTGGRDTEAFF.

This clonotype was counted at least ten times. This chain links TRBV6-1 with TRBJ2-3; D is uncertain. Germline V gene lookup returns CDR1 MNHNS and CDR2 SASEGT. The CDR3 consists of 13 residues. The V end lost 5 bases, the J end lost 4 bases, and 10 bases lay between the germline ends. The CDR3 spells CASSPVSPDTQYF. The CDR3, as DNA: TGTGCCAGCAGTCCTGTGTCTCCAGATACGCAGTATTTT.

This clonotype was found many times. This chain links TRBV7-9 with TRBJ2-5, with a tentative D call TRBD1 (6 bases). Germline V CDR1 and CDR2: SEHNR, FQNEAQ (reference sequence). The CDR3 contains 16 residues. Trimming left V 1 base short and J 5 bases short, with 17 bases between. This CDR3 reads CASSLGAVRGGETQYF. CDR3 bases: TGTGCCAGCAGCTTAGGGGCGGTCAGGGGTGGTGAGACCCAGTACTTC.

This clonotype was seen at least ten times. The genes are TRBV6-5 and TRBJ1-6; the D is unclear. This CDR3 has 14 amino acids. Trimming took 2 bases from V and 14 from J, leaving 16 bases between them. The V gene's germline CDR1 is MNHEY and CDR2 SVGAGI. The CDR3 protein is CASSYGSRITSLHF. Here the CDR3 DNA reads TGTGCCAGCAGTTACGGCTCCAGGATTACGTCCCTCCACTTT.

This clonotype was seen repeatedly, ten times or more. This chain links TRBV20-1 with TRBJ1-3; 7 nucleotides match TRBD1. This CDR3 comprises 14 residues. The V segment lost 3 bases and the J segment 4 bases; nucleotides outside the gene matches: 6. In germline, CDR1 is DFQATT, CDR2 SNEGSKA (reference sequence). CDR3 coding DNA: TGCAGTGCTAGTAAAACAGGGGCGGGAAACACCATATATTTT. Its translation is CSASKTGAGNTIYF.

V is TRBV28 and J is TRBJ2-4, with D perhaps TRBD1 (6 bases). CDR1 and CDR2 from the germline V gene are MDHEN and SYDVKM. This CDR3 has 16 amino acids. V was shortened by 6 bases and J by 3 bases, with 18 bases between the two germline ends. In DNA form, the CDR3 reads TGTGCCAGCAGCCCCCGTTTCTCAGGGGACAAAAACATTCAGTACTTC. Translated: CASSPRFSGDKNIQYF.